This TCR beta chain was captured by sequencing in a study of blood T cell repertoires in COVID-19. Study in general: Sites in the United States, Italy and Spain provided acute and convalescent COVID-19 samples.

Only in-frame clones appear in the TCRdb table, and some are missing; sequencing was by immunoSEQ multiplex PCR. The sample shows around 100,000 clones, 70% to 90% of them seen only once. The CDR3 has 15 amino acids. Germline loops: CDR1 SGHKS, CDR2 YYEKEE (reference sequence). The J segment lost 4 bases and the V segment lost 0 bases, leaving 4 bases of the junction unmatched. This sequence joins TRBV5-5 and TRBJ1-2, with 9 nucleotides matching TRBD1. Sequenced material: peripheral blood. The TCR was taken from a human donor in a cohort sampled during active COVID-19. In nucleotides, the CDR3 is TGTGCCAGCAGCTTGGACAGGGGGCAAGTCTATGGCTACACCTTC. Its translation is CASSLDRGQVYGYTF.